These 24 T cell receptor beta chains came from one sample sequenced in a study of beta chain features in type 1 diabetes. cDNA synthesis used the whole RNA isolate, giving expressed TCRB sequences. TCRdb keeps only in-frame clones here, not all; method: immunoSEQ multiplex PCR. The sample includes hundreds of thousands of clones, 11% of them seen just once. The sample comprised naive CD4+ T cells from blood. Receptors were obtained from a woman younger than 35 in good health.

This clone came up a few times. V is TRBV14 and J is TRBJ2-1; 10 nucleotides line up with TRBD2. With V trimmed by 4 bases and J by 8 bases, 11 bases remained unmatched. Looked up from germline, CDR1 is SGHDN and CDR2 is FVKESK. The CDR3 has 16 amino acids. This CDR3 reads CASSRLSGGARDEQFF. The CDR3 DNA follows: TGTGCCAGCAGCCGGCTAAGCGGGGGGGCCAGGGATGAGCAGTTCTTC.

The chain couples TRBV19 to TRBJ1-5, with 8 nucleotides matching TRBD1. V was pared by 1 base and J by 7 bases, with 9 bases of the junction left unmatched. The CDR3 has 16 residues. The V gene's germline CDR1 is LNHDA and CDR2 SQIVND (reference sequence). CDR3 in DNA: TGTGCCAGTAGTATAGCAAGGACAGGGCGGGAGCAGCCCCAGCATTTT. This sequence encodes CASSIARTGREQPQHF.

The sample holds a few counts of this clone. V is TRBV7-2 and J is TRBJ2-7, with D possibly called TRBD1 or TRBD2 (5 bases each). Germline assignment: CDR1 SGHTA and CDR2 FQGNSA. V was pared by 1 base and J by 2 bases, with 9 bases between. This CDR3 is built from 14 residues. The chain's CDR3 is CASSLGGSAYEQYV. The DNA of the CDR3 is TGTGCCAGCAGCTTAGGGGGGTCGGCCTACGAGCAGTACGTC.

The CDR3 bases are TGCAGCGTAGACAGGGGGCTAAACGAGCAGTACTTC. It specifies CSVDRGLNEQYF. The chain recombines TRBV29-1 with TRBJ2-5, with 10 bases matching TRBD1. Gene TRBJ2-7 matches the end of the DNA better, so the J call may be wrong. Germline V CDR1 and CDR2: SQVTM, ANQGSEA. CDR3 length equals 12 residues.

This clone was seen a handful of times. The chain couples TRBV7-2 to TRBJ2-3; 9 bases map to TRBD1. CDR1 is SGHTA, CDR2 FQGNSA, per germline. The V and J ends lost 5 bases and 3 bases, in that order; junction bases with no gene match: 3. This CDR3 region has 14 residues. Here the CDR3 reads CASSTGTGTDTQYF. CDR3 nucleotides: TGTGCCAGCAGCACCGGGACAGGGACAGATACGCAGTATTTT. The whole variable domain, filled in from reference TRBV7-2 and TRBJ2-3, reads GAGVSQSPSNKVTEKGKDVELRCDPISGHTALYWYRQSLGQGLEFLIYFQGNSAPDKSGLPSDRFSAERTGGSVSTLTIQRTQQEDSAVYLCASSTGTGTDTQYFGPGTRLTVL.

This clone was observed a few times. Additional DNA sequences in this sample encode the identical CDR3. The chain recombines TRBV18 with TRBJ2-5; D could derive from TRBD1 or TRBD2 (5 bases each). Germline V gives CDR1 KGHSH, CDR2 LQKENI. The CDR3 contains 14 residues. The germline V and J ends were trimmed by 6 bases and 4 bases, with 15 bases remaining between them. CDR3 residues: CASSPGTGRETQYF. CDR3 DNA sequence: TGTGCCAGCTCCCCCGGGACGGGACGAGAGACCCAGTACTTC.

This sequence joins TRBV11-2 and TRBJ1-1, with D hard to call. Germline lookup yields CDR1 SGHAT and CDR2 FQNNGV. This CDR3 contains 13 residues. V was pared by 1 base and J by 1 base, with 4 bases between. In DNA form, the CDR3 reads TGTGCCAGCAGCTTAGTCCGGAACACTGAAGCTTTCTTT. As protein: CASSLVRNTEAFF.

The rearrangement links TRBV7-9 to TRBJ1-1; D may be TRBD1 (5 bases). V lost 5 bases and J lost 6, with 16 bases in between. Germline V gene lookup returns CDR1 SEHNR and CDR2 FQNEAQ (reference sequence). The CDR3 is 14 residues long. This chain's CDR3 is CASSNPNRSPEAFF. The CDR3 DNA reads TGTGCCAGCAGCAATCCTAACAGGTCTCCTGAAGCTTTCTTT.

This chain connects TRBV7-2 to TRBJ2-4; 9 bases line up with TRBD1. Germline trimming cut 3 bases from V and 6 bases from J; bases unmatched to any gene: 6. The CDR3 is made up of 15 amino acids. Germline CDR1 is SGHTA and CDR2 is FQGNSA. The CDR3 bases are TGTGCCAGCAGCTTTCACAGGGGACAGGGAAACATTCAGTACTTC. Its protein is CASSFHRGQGNIQYF.

The chain carries TRBV7-2 and TRBJ2-4; D is uncertain. Germline-derived CDR1 and CDR2 are SGHTA and FQGNSA. Trimming took 4 bases from V and 0 from J, leaving 19 bases between them. This CDR3 region has 18 residues. Here the CDR3 reads CASSSKLGQRGAKNIQYF. The CDR3 region has the DNA TGTGCCAGCAGCTCCAAACTCGGGCAGCGAGGAGCCAAAAACATTCAGTACTTC.

This clone showed up just a few times. The chain links TRBV11-3 to TRBJ2-3; a weak D match, TRBD1 (5 bases). Trimming removed 6 bases at V and 1 base at J, with 11 bases between. This CDR3 has 14 amino acids. Germline CDR1 is SGHNT and CDR2 is YENEEA. As DNA, the CDR3 is TGTGCCAGCAGTGTAAGCAGGGGCACAGATACGCAGTATTTT. As protein: CASSVSRGTDTQYF.

This clone has just a few counts. This chain uses TRBV5-1 with TRBJ2-1, with D tentatively TRBD1 (5 bases). V lost 4 bases and J lost 1, with 12 bases in between. Germline-derived CDR1 and CDR2 are SGHRS and YFSETQ. CDR3 length: 15 amino acids. The CDR3 coding sequence is TGCGCCAGCAGCCCAGCAGGGATTTCCTACAATGAGCAGTTCTTC. It translates to CASSPAGISYNEQFF.

This clone has only a few counts. The gene calls are TRBV11-1 and TRBJ2-7; TRBD2 matches at 8 bases. Trimming took 5 bases from V and 0 from J; bases not matched to a gene: 15. The CDR3 extends over 18 amino acids. Germline CDR1 and CDR2: SGHAT and FQDESV (reference sequence). Written as DNA, the CDR3 is TGTGCCAGCAGCCCCGGCCGCCGGACTAGCCCAAACTCCTACGAGCAGTACTTC. Protein sequence: CASSPGRRTSPNSYEQYF.

This clone occurred a few times. V gene TRBV9 combines with J gene TRBJ2-3; 9 bases map to TRBD2. Unmatched junction bases numbered 10, after V lost 9 bases and J lost 5 bases. The CDR3 runs to 14 residues. Germline lookup yields CDR1 SGDLS and CDR2 YYNGEE. The CDR3 nucleotides read TGTGCCACCTCACCGGGACTAGCTCAAGATACGCAGTATTTT. Amino acid sequence: CATSPGLAQDTQYF.

The genes are TRBV7-9 and TRBJ2-3; D perhaps matches TRBD1 (6 bases). Deletions cut 2 bases from V and 1 base from J, with 16 bases between. The V gene's germline CDR1 is SEHNR and CDR2 FQNEAQ (reference sequence). There are 17 residues in the CDR3. The CDR3, as DNA: TGTGCCAGCAGCTTACCGGGTCTCAAGGGGGGCACAGATACGCAGTATTTT. Amino acid sequence: CASSLPGLKGGTDTQYF.

This clone turned up a few times. The V and J genes are TRBV2 and TRBJ2-3; no definite D call. Per germline, CDR1 SNHLY and CDR2 FYNNEI. The ends were cut back, 7 bases at V and 6 bases at J, with 17 bases in the middle. There are 14 residues in the CDR3. CDR3: CASTIEKIADTQYF. The CDR3 DNA sequence: TGTGCCAGCACTATTGAGAAGATTGCCGATACGCAGTATTTT.

The chain carries TRBV2 and TRBJ1-4, with a weak D call TRBD1 (5 bases). Looked up from germline, CDR1 is SNHLY and CDR2 is FYNNEI. The germline V and J ends were trimmed by 4 bases and 8 bases, with 11 bases remaining between them. The CDR3 loop spans 13 amino acids. The CDR3 here is CASSVRGGEKLFF. Written as DNA, the CDR3 is TGTGCCAGCAGTGTACGTGGGGGAGAAAAACTGTTTTTT.

This CDR3 is CASSLTGRTDTQYF. The CDR3 region has the DNA TGCGCCAGCAGCTTGACAGGACGCACAGATACGCAGTATTTT. The chain recombines TRBV5-1 with TRBJ2-3; a weak D match, TRBD1 (5 bases). Germline CDR1 and CDR2: SGHRS and YFSETQ. The V and J ends lost 1 base and 1 base respectively, with 7 bases between them. The CDR3 is 14 amino acids.

This clone appeared a few times. The CDR3 loop is CATSREGTGDEKLFF. As DNA, the CDR3 is TGTGCCACCAGCAGAGAGGGGACAGGGGATGAAAAACTGTTTTTT. J is TRBJ1-4 and V is TRBV15; TRBD1 aligns across 10 bases. The CDR3 runs to 15 residues. Germline V lookup: CDR1 LNHNV, CDR2 YYDKDF (reference sequence). Unmatched junction bases numbered 1, after V lost 0 bases and J lost 6 bases. Looking up the rest from reference TRBV15 and TRBJ1-4 gives the full variable domain: DAMVIQNPRYQVTQFGKPVTLSCSQTLNHNVMYWYQQKSSQAPKLLFHYYDKDFNNEADTPDNFQSRRPNTSFCFLDIRSPGLGDTAMYLCATSREGTGDEKLFFGSGTQLSVL.

This clone was counted ten times or more. The chain combines TRBV29-1 with TRBJ1-1; D might be TRBD1 (5 bases). Per the germline V gene, CDR1 is SQVTM and CDR2 is ANQGSEA. V was cut by 4 bases and J by 1 base, with 16 bases left in between. The CDR3 extends over 15 amino acids. For the CDR3, the DNA is TGCAGCGTTGGCAAACGAGCGGGGGAGAACACTGAAGCTTTCTTT. Translation: CSVGKRAGENTEAFF.

This sequence joins TRBV7-3 and TRBJ2-1; 14 bases align to TRBD2. The trim removed 2 bases at V and 5 bases at J, leaving 2 bases unmatched. Germline V gives CDR1 SGHTA, CDR2 FQGTGA. The CDR3 is made up of 16 amino acids. In DNA form, the CDR3 reads TGTGCCAGCAGCTTACCGGGACTAGCGGGGGACAATGAGCAGTTCTTC. Translation: CASSLPGLAGDNEQFF.

This clone was observed a handful of times. The chain recombines TRBV7-8 with TRBJ2-7; D uncertain. V was cut by 0 bases and J by 4 bases, with 10 bases left in between. The CDR3 sequence is 14 residues long. From germline, CDR1 is SGHVS and CDR2 FQNEAQ. CDR3: CASSLAGLGYEQYV. The CDR3, as DNA: TGTGCCAGCAGCTTAGCAGGGCTGGGGTACGAGCAGTACGTC.

V gene TRBV9 combines with J gene TRBJ2-7; 9 positions agree with TRBD2. The CDR3 contains 15 residues. The V segment lost 1 base and the J segment 4 bases; nucleotides outside the gene matches: 6. Germline lookup yields CDR1 SGDLS and CDR2 YYNGEE. CDR3 in DNA: TGTGCCAGCAGCGTATCCCTAGCGGGACCGTACGAGCAGTACTTC. Protein: CASSVSLAGPYEQYF.

The chain links TRBV7-7 to TRBJ2-3, with TRBD1 identical over 7 bases. CDR3 length: 14 amino acids. Per germline, CDR1 SSHAT and CDR2 FNYEAQ (reference sequence). Trimming took 5 bases from V and 9 from J; bases not matched to a gene: 11. The CDR3 protein is CASSPTGSRRTQYF. In DNA form, the CDR3 reads TGTGCCAGCAGCCCGACAGGGTCGCGCCGGACGCAGTATTTT.